The present T cell receptor (beta chain) was sequenced within a study of cytomegalovirus exposure and HLA in healthy donors (dated by TCRdb to the late 2010s). General notes on the study: In an earlier analysis of approximately 640 of the donors, 250 to 300 Gb of sequence data and roughly 100 million unique TCR beta sequences from some 170 million T cells were reported. An early release covering roughly 640 HLA-typed donors comprised approximately 300 gigabases of sequencing data and about 90 million unique TCR sequences. Of the roughly 410 genotyped donors, 65% to 90% were placed in the genetic ancestry cluster associated with self-reported Caucasian donors. The study aimed to test whether cataloging public T cell receptors could reveal signatures of past pathogen exposure. The T cell repertoires of 666 subjects were profiled by immunosequencing and related to cytomegalovirus serostatus. In addition to the first cohort of 650 to 800 subjects, a separate validation cohort of 120 different subjects was used. The study combined high-throughput TCR immunosequencing, statistical association of individual TCRs with disease status, and machine learning to predict cytomegalovirus infection status. In a later analysis, previously published TCR beta repertoires from 550 to 700 donors were re-analyzed and high-resolution HLA genotyping was added so that TCR occurrence patterns could be studied. The later analysis used no new phenotypic data to find candidate immune exposures, relying instead on TCR beta sequences and their occurrence across donors. To decide whether each TCR beta V gene segment behaved as functional or pseudogenic, an earlier analysis of several hundred of the donors relied on high-throughput TCR beta sequencing. Alongside the repertoire data, information on donor age, sex, ethnicity and CMV serostatus was compiled. In a later genetic analysis, genome-wide SNP genotypes for about three fifths of the 666 donors were used, and that subset was treated as a discovery cohort. Every repertoire in the discovery cohort had been generated on one and the same sequencing platform. Class I and class II HLA loci were covered by the typing at four-digit resolution. Typing coverage varied by locus: 629-630 donors for A, B, C, DRB1 and DQB1; approximately 560 for DQA1; about 570 for DPA1; approximately 450 for DPB1. Roughly 5 DR-DQ haplotypes were handled as single units for association and clustering because linkage in the cohort was strong. Among roughly 370 genotyped donors of the cohort, an average of approximately 240,000 unique TCR beta nucleotide sequences were sequenced per donor, roughly 20% of them non-productive. Overall study results and their limits: For the cohort, immune exposure information was limited to CMV serostatus. The presence/absence analyses assumed that sequencing depth was roughly uniform across donors, and that assumption may not be true. According to a later analysis, most CMV-associated TCR beta chains appeared to be HLA-restricted, and the HLA associations seemed to be driven largely by CMV exposure. Because some donors lacked HLA typing at each locus, the association tests relied only on the typed subset. Because counts were too low, approximately 15 rarely observed V segments, including chromosome 9 orphons, were excluded from the earlier analysis of 587 of the donors. A group of highly shared sequence variants was considered likely to be a technical artifact of the sequencing pipeline. The study gave a list of roughly 150 TCR beta chains associated with cytomegalovirus. The authors suggested that the approach could potentially be generalized to other disease states and immunological phenotypes. In a later genetic analysis, fewer N-insertions in productive TCRs were reported among donors in an Asian-associated ancestry cluster than the 666-donor mean. Assigning TCR associations to individual alleles was difficult when HLA alleles, especially DR and DQ, strongly co-occurred. Cytomegalovirus status was reported to be diagnosed by the classifier with high specificity and sensitivity in both the original and validation cohorts. Some IMGT-functional V segments, including TRBV6-2 and TRBV6-3, could not be distinguished by the 87-base-pair reads and were therefore excluded. A further reported finding was that TCR beta sequences accurately predicted the HLA-A and HLA-B alleles for most subjects in the first cohort. In a later genetic analysis, a missense DCLRE1C variant was associated with V-gene and J-gene trimming of TCR beta chains, and the association was replicated in an independent cohort. In an earlier analysis of some 500 of the donors, most TCR beta V segments were observed in productive rearrangements about 87% or about 30% of the time, broadly matching IMGT annotations. In a later analysis, HLA-associated TCR beta chains showed more clonal expansion and lower generation probabilities than non-associated chains that were equally common. Correlated functional status among segregating V segments might reflect linkage disequilibrium, but an unknown experimental factor could not be ruled out. In vitro tests confirmed that a few of the cytomegalovirus-associated TCR beta chains recognize cytomegalovirus antigens. Specific HLA alleles were associated with roughly 16,000 TCR beta sequences at a false discovery rate of 0.05 in a later analysis. Most TCR sequences were observed very rarely across donors, whereas some public TCRs were present in many individuals. Several of the top co-occurrence clusters appeared to be linked to parvovirus B19, influenza, CMV and Epstein-Barr virus, according to a later analysis. In a later analysis, the rate of TCR association differed among HLA loci, with DRB1 alleles having the most associated TCRs and HLA-C alleles having the fewest. This cohort had only TCR beta chains sequenced, and the lack of alpha or paired-chain data limited which features could be detected.

In the case of this clone: There is no known antigen for this receptor. No much larger clonotype is one base removed from it; base qualities were not supplied.

The cohort comprised 666 healthy bone marrow donors. At the time of sampling, every cohort member was nominally healthy, though immune exposures that went unrecorded were likely present. The donor tested CMV seropositive, placing the donor among the 310 or so seropositive members of the cohort. Every donor gave a peripheral blood sample, and the peripheral blood mononuclear cells from that sample were used for TCR beta sequencing. The Qiagen DNeasy Blood Extraction Kit was used to extract genomic DNA from the blood cell samples. Library creation used the immunoSEQ multiplex PCR assay. A mixture of 60 forward primers for TCR Vbeta segments and 13 reverse primers for TCR Jbeta segments was used in the multiplex PCR. Amplification of the CDR3 region of rearranged TCR beta genes was performed with a multiplex PCR assay on genomic DNA. The Illumina HiSeq System was used to sequence the amplified TCR beta libraries as 87-base-pair reads. As for the authors' bioinformatics: Across the 670 or so repertoires, a later analysis counted about 81 million unique TCR beta chains, roughly 11 million of which were shared by at least two donors. Raw reads were error-corrected and collapsed into unique sequences by a nearest-neighbor algorithm in which closely related sequences were merged to remove PCR and sequencing errors. V, D and J gene segments were assigned by aligning CDR3 sequences to IMGT reference sequences. For a sequence to be retained, a match of at least six nucleotides to both a V gene segment and a J gene segment was required. Rearrangements were called productive when the CDR3 lacked stop codons and stayed in frame with V and J; all others were non-productive. Following IMGT convention, CDR3 was defined as the stretch from the second conserved V-encoded cysteine to the conserved J-encoded phenylalanine. In an earlier analysis of roughly 580 of the donors, sequences lacking an unambiguous match to a single V gene segment were excluded. An earlier analysis of fewer than 750 of the donors called V segments functional above 56.7% productive rearrangements and segregating when the between-donor standard deviation exceeded 5%. A statistical classification framework was built to diagnose cytomegalovirus status from the catalog of TCR beta chain sequences. In a later analysis, TCR nucleotide sequences were compared against IMGT/GENE-DB human TR gene sequences so that V and J genes could be assigned. A later analysis assigned CDR3 sequences and most-parsimonious VDJ recombination scenarios with the TCRdist pipeline. In a later analysis, each TCR beta chain was defined by its CDR3 amino acid sequence together with its V-gene family, and reads lacking a unique V-gene family were excluded. A later analysis removed several hundred highly shared, low-generation-probability nucleotide sequences to deal with suspected cross-contamination and a sequencing artifact. In a later analysis, a clonal expansion index was calculated for each public chain from normalized within-repertoire ranks of inferred template counts. In a later analysis, generation probabilities were computed using a VDJ recombination model fitted to out-of-frame rearrangements, and the results were checked against IGoR. A later analysis scored TCR-TCR, TCR-HLA and TCR-CMV co-occurrence with hypergeometric tests, applying a repertoire-size bias correction to TCR pairs. A later analysis estimated false discovery rates by permuting HLA or CMV assignments 20 times. In a later analysis, co-occurring TCRs were grouped with DBSCAN, and TCRdist sequence similarity was added when clustering was performed within HLA-allele-positive subsets. Repertoires with fewer than 30,000 or more than 120,000 public chains, plus five repertoires with anomalous nucleotide sharing, were excluded from co-occurrence clustering. The source is immuneACCESS, and TCRdb retained only in-frame sequences with V and J called. Part of the clones is not carried over; for the studies checked, unresolved V genes explain less than half of this, and the remainder is unexplained. That table furnishes V, J and clone size, whereas the DNA furnished D and trimming. Counted in this sample were over 130,000 clones; approximately 79% of them appeared once. Roughly 6.8% of the sample belongs to the ten largest clones.

Including cysteine and phenylalanine, the CDR3 has 14 amino acids. The only DNA kept is the CDR3, 42 bases in frame from the first base. V is pared back by 1 base and J by 3 bases, with 10 bases lying between the germline termini. According to the germline V gene, CDR1 reads MGHRA and CDR2 reads YSYEKL. The chain uses TRBV4-1 and TRBJ2-7; the D segment could be TRBD1, given 5 matching bases. Sequencing was carried out using PBMCs. The sequence derives from a man aged 45-65 years in good health and CMV-seropositive. The CDR3 region has the sequence CASSQAQANYEQYF. Here is the DNA: TGCGCCAGCAGCCAAGCACAGGCCAACTACGAGCAGTACTTC.